The present entry profiles one T cell receptor (beta chain) with its context. Its antigen is still unknown. The data originate from a study of T-cell memory formation after mild COVID-19. TCRdb recomputed calls from the 5' RACE reads with MiXCR, one row per CDR3 protein. This repertoire shows 140,000 to 150,000 distinct CDR3 sequences, under 30% found once; its top ten account for approximately 25%. Study-wide results and caveats: A subset of responding clones appeared in pre-infection memory, suggesting cross-reactive memory joined. Clones that contracted clustered mainly in CM and EM if CD4+ and in EMRA if CD8+.

The CDR3 sequence is 17 residues long. V lost 1 base and J lost 4; bases outside the gene matches: 9. Germline CDR1 and CDR2: LGHNA and YNFKEQ. Sequenced material: PBMCs or a T cell subset sorted from them (not recorded which). The rearrangement links TRBV4-2 to TRBJ2-7, with 11 bases aligning to TRBD2. The TCR sequence derives from an adult woman who had mild COVID-19 (a few samples of this study predate the infection). Cell type and time point are not known. The CDR3 spells CASSQAGLTSGGYEQYF. CDR3 in DNA: TGTGCCAGCAGCCAAGCCGGTCTCACTAGCGGGGGTTACGAGCAGTACTTC.